Following are 19 T cell receptor beta chains from one sample sequenced in a study of early T cells in non-severe SARS-CoV-2 infection. One entry per CDR3 protein results from TCRdb running MiXCR on the 5' RACE reads. The sample contains more than 50,000 distinct CDR3 sequences, roughly 13% of which appear only once. Sequenced here: whole blood, sampled at baseline. All receptors come from an adult who was a healthcare worker with PCR-confirmed SARS-CoV-2 infection or an uninfected control (not recorded which).

This rearrangement joins TRBV6-5 to TRBJ2-1, with D possibly being TRBD1 or TRBD2 (5 bases each). Trimming stripped 8 bases from V and 4 bases from J, with 15 bases between. Germline V lookup: CDR1 MNHEY, CDR2 SVGAGI. CDR3 length: 14 residues. CDR3 region: CASARGAPYNEQFF. As DNA, the CDR3 is TGTGCCAGCGCAAGGGGAGCCCCATACAATGAGCAGTTCTTC.

This clonotype was counted between two and nine times. The J gene is TRBJ1-5, the V gene TRBV7-2; a possible D gene is TRBD1 (6 bases). This CDR3 is built from 15 residues. Trimming shortened V by 1 base and J by 6 bases, and 13 bases separated the two germline ends. Germline V lookup: CDR1 SGHTA, CDR2 FQGNSA. The CDR3 DNA follows: TGTGCCAGCAGCTTAGTAACAGGGCTAATTCAGCCCCAGCATTTT. Protein sequence: CASSLVTGLIQPQHF.

This clonotype appeared many times. The genes are TRBV29-1 and TRBJ2-1; 8 nucleotides match TRBD2. The ends lost 5 bases at V and 7 bases at J; junction bases unmatched: 4. The CDR3 totals 12 residues. The germline V gene has CDR1 SQVTM and CDR2 ANQGSEA. In DNA form, the CDR3 reads TGCAGCGTTCGGACTAGCAAAAATGAGCAGTTCTTC. Translation: CSVRTSKNEQFF.

At least ten counts were recorded for this clonotype. The chain has TRBV28 and TRBJ2-3; TRBD2 matches at 12 bases. Unmatched junction bases numbered 8, after V lost 1 base and J lost 6 bases. This CDR3 is 17 amino acids long. CDR1 is MDHEN and CDR2 is SYDVKM in the germline V gene. The CDR3 nucleotides are TGTGCCAGCAGTTTATTAGTACTAGCGGGAGGCCAGGATACGCAGTATTTT. This sequence encodes CASSLLVLAGGQDTQYF.

This clonotype was found a few times. This chain connects TRBV28 to TRBJ2-7; D is tentatively TRBD1 or TRBD2 (6 bases each). CDR1 is MDHEN, CDR2 SYDVKM, per germline. The CDR3 is made up of 15 amino acids. Between the trimmed V and J ends, which lost 7 bases and 5 bases, there was a span of 21 bases. CDR3 sequence: CASTSRGDGGDEQYF. The CDR3 nucleotides are TGTGCCAGCACCTCTAGGGGGGACGGAGGGGACGAGCAGTACTTC.

Remarks on this clonotype: At one boundary the junction diverges from the germline segment, which might be a read error. V and J are TRBV18 and TRBJ2-3; TRBD2 matches at 8 bases. The germline V gene has CDR1 KGHSH and CDR2 LQKENI. This CDR3 region has 16 residues. CDR3 region: CVSSSREAGGTDTQYF. Here the CDR3 DNA reads TGTGTCAGCTCATCCCGGGAAGCGGGGGGCACAGATACGCAGTATTTT.

This clonotype appeared many times. V is TRBV27 and J is TRBJ1-1; tentatively, D is TRBD1 (6 bases). V was shortened by 0 bases and J by 2 bases, with 10 bases between the two germline ends. Germline V gene lookup returns CDR1 MNHEY and CDR2 SMNVEV (reference sequence). The CDR3 has 15 residues. The CDR3 nucleotides read TGTGCCAGCAGTTTATCGGGGGGCGGAAACACTGAAGCTTTCTTT. This translates into CASSLSGGGNTEAFF.

This chain links TRBV20-1 with TRBJ2-7; the D gene could be TRBD1 or TRBD2 (5 bases each). Deletions cut 7 bases from V and 3 bases from J, with 10 bases between. The CDR3 is 11 amino acids. Germline V gives CDR1 DFQATT, CDR2 SNEGSKA (reference sequence). The CDR3 protein is CSGQGDYEQYF. CDR3 sequence (DNA): TGCAGTGGTCAGGGAGACTACGAGCAGTACTTC.

Only a few counts were recorded for this clonotype. The rearrangement uses TRBV7-9 and TRBJ2-1, with D maybe TRBD1 (6 bases). This CDR3 is 16 amino acids long. Germline-derived CDR1 and CDR2 are SEHNR and FQNEAQ (reference sequence). V was pared by 1 base and J by 0 bases, with 10 bases between. The CDR3 sequence: CASSLGPRGSYNEQFF. The CDR3 coding sequence is TGTGCCAGCAGCTTAGGTCCCAGGGGCTCCTACAATGAGCAGTTCTTC.

The rearrangement uses TRBV7-9 and TRBJ2-7; TRBD2 aligns across 7 bases. The CDR3 runs to 14 residues. V trimming: 3 bases; J trimming: 3 bases; junction bases outside the gene matches: 5. CDR1 is SEHNR and CDR2 is FQNEAQ in the germline V gene (reference sequence). DNA for the CDR3: TGTGCCAGCAGCTTGACTAGCAGTGTCTACGAGCAGTACTTC. Translated, it gives CASSLTSSVYEQYF.

This chain links TRBV11-2 with TRBJ2-2; TRBD2 agrees at 9 bases. Germline V gene lookup returns CDR1 SGHAT and CDR2 FQNNGV. The V gene end was trimmed by 2 bases and the J gene end by 0 bases; junction bases not matched to a gene: 7. The CDR3 length is 18 residues. The CDR3 nucleotides are TGTGCCAGCAGCTTAAGGGCTAGCGGGATGACGAACACCGGGGAGCTGTTTTTT. Encoded protein: CASSLRASGMTNTGELFF.

The sample holds a few counts of this clonotype. The rearrangement links TRBV27 to TRBJ2-1, with 10 bases lining up with TRBD1. From germline, CDR1 is MNHEY and CDR2 SMNVEV (reference sequence). The CDR3 length is 15 residues. J gave up 7 bases and V 4 bases, and 7 bases lay outside the gene matches. CDR3 nucleotides: TGTGCCAGCAGTTCATCGACAGGGGGCGTGAATGAGCAGTTCTTC. This codes for CASSSSTGGVNEQFF.

At least ten counts were recorded for this clonotype. V usage is TRBV12-3 or TRBV12-4 and J usage is TRBJ2-1; D is perhaps TRBD2 (5 bases). The CDR3 sequence is 15 residues long. Deletions cut 6 bases from V and 6 bases from J, with 18 bases between. The CDR3 reads CASSWTGGRGNEQFF. As DNA, the CDR3 is TGTGCCAGCAGCTGGACCGGAGGACGGGGCAATGAGCAGTTCTTC.

V is TRBV28 and J is TRBJ1-2, with D unclear. The germline V and J ends were trimmed by 6 bases and 5 bases, with 10 bases remaining between them. In germline, CDR1 is MDHEN, CDR2 SYDVKM. The CDR3 length is 12 residues. CDR3 region: CASRRVGYGYTF. The CDR3 DNA reads TGTGCCAGCAGGAGGGTGGGGTATGGCTACACCTTC.

Only a few counts were recorded for this clonotype. The chain has TRBV24-1 and TRBJ2-3, with 7 bases lining up with TRBD2. This CDR3 comprises 15 residues. Trimming cost V 7 bases and J 5 bases; bases outside gene matches: 11. Germline V lookup: CDR1 KGHDR, CDR2 SFDVKD. The CDR3, as DNA: TGTGCCACCAGCACTAGCGAGGGAGACGGAGATACGCAGTATTTT. It yields the protein CATSTSEGDGDTQYF.

This clonotype was recorded many times. The chain combines TRBV7-9 with TRBJ2-1; D perhaps matches TRBD1 (6 bases). With 5 bases removed from V and 7 bases from J, the gap between germline ends came to 9 bases. The CDR3 length is 12 residues. Germline V lookup: CDR1 SEHNR, CDR2 FQNEAQ (reference sequence). CDR3: CASSPQGNEQFF. For the CDR3, the DNA is TGTGCCAGCAGCCCGCAGGGGAATGAGCAGTTCTTC.

This chain connects TRBV18 to TRBJ2-3; D tentatively fits TRBD1 or TRBD2 (5 bases each). Per germline, CDR1 KGHSH and CDR2 LQKENI. V lost 4 bases to trimming and J lost 5 bases, with 13 bases between them. This CDR3 has 14 residues. DNA of the CDR3: TGTGCCAGCTCACAGGGGTCGGGGCGAGATACGCAGTATTTT. Amino acids: CASSQGSGRDTQYF.

The chain is built from TRBV6-2 or TRBV6-3 and TRBJ2-7; no clear D gene. The CDR3 length is 15 residues. Germline CDR1 is MNHEY and CDR2 is SVGEGT. With 0 bases removed from V and 3 bases from J, the gap between germline ends came to 12 bases. The CDR3, as DNA: TGTGCCAGCAGTTACTCTCTTGGCGCAGACTACGAGCAGTACTTC. Translated: CASSYSLGADYEQYF.

This clonotype occurred a few times. The chain couples TRBV20-1 to TRBJ2-7; 7 bases line up with TRBD1. Losses at the gene ends were 3 bases for V and 7 bases for J; bases not matched to a gene: 6. From germline, CDR1 is DFQATT and CDR2 SNEGSKA (reference sequence). The CDR3 is 12 amino acids. The chain's CDR3 is CSASYRGREQYF. The DNA for the CDR3 is TGCAGTGCTAGTTATAGGGGGCGGGAGCAGTACTTC.